This record covers a single T cell receptor beta chain. Its antigen is as yet unknown. The CDR3 runs to 14 residues. Germline CDR1 and CDR2: LGHNT and FRNRAP. V dropped 7 bases and J dropped 5; count of bases not matched to a gene: 10. The data originate from a study of shared clonotypes between healthy human individuals. Study outcomes and limitations: Generally, estimated richness proved larger in naive subsets than it did in memory subsets.

The table came from immunoSEQ multiplex PCR; TCRdb's copy has only in-frame clones and leaves some out. The sample consists of about 1.1 million clones, about 84% of them appearing once. The rearrangement uses TRBV12-5 and TRBJ2-5; 7 positions match TRBD1. The material sequenced was memory CD4+ T cells from PBMCs. Subset in this sample: CD45RA-negative fraction. The TCR sequence derives from a man between 18 and 29 years old in good health. Some clones in this sample may be carry-over from other donors' samples. CDR3 amino acids: CASAYDRVGETQYF. The CDR3 coding sequence is TGTGCTAGTGCGTACGACAGGGTCGGCGAGACCCAGTACTTC.